This T cell receptor (beta chain) was captured in a study of blood T cells in healthy people across ages. Germline CDR1 DFQATT, CDR2 SNEGSKA (reference sequence). The CDR3 is 15 residues long. V gave up 2 bases and J gave up 1 base, with 14 bases separating them. For the second PCR, which ran for about 6 to 11 cycles, a sample-barcoded 5' primer and a J-beta primer mix were used. Each single sample gave us at least 3 million CDR3-containing paired-end reads. From the 5' RACE reads, TCRdb called clonotypes with MiXCR, one entry per CDR3 protein. This repertoire shows fewer than 2,000,000 distinct CDR3 sequences, about 39% found once; its top ten account for 20% to 25%. Study-level points and caveats: Changes seen in expanded clonotypes were possibly confounded by donor CMV status left unknown.

A remark on this clonotype: Its antigen remains unidentified.

V is TRBV20-1 and J is TRBJ1-1; weak D call: TRBD1 (5 bases). The source of this sequence is a human donor in good health. What was sequenced was blood. The CDR3 sequence: CSARRGGQTNTEAFF. The CDR3 DNA reads TGCAGTGCTAGACGTGGCGGACAAACGAACACTGAAGCTTTCTTT.